The 27 T cell receptor beta chains presented below share a single source sample, sequenced in a study of blood T cell repertoires in COVID-19. Generated by immunoSEQ multiplex PCR, the TCRdb table keeps only in-frame clones and is missing some. The data contain around 85,000 clones, roughly nine tenths of them singletons. The sequenced sample consisted of peripheral blood. Source of these receptors: a man in his sixties with acute or convalescent COVID-19.

The CDR3 nucleotides read TGTGCCAGCAGCTTAGTAAAGCGGATGAAAGCCTATAGCACAGATACGCAGTATTTT. This translates into CASSLVKRMKAYSTDTQYF. The chain is built from TRBV11-2 and TRBJ2-3; D is possibly TRBD2 (5 bases). This CDR3 contains 19 residues. The germline V gene encodes CDR1 SGHAT and CDR2 FQNNGV. V shed 1 base and J shed 0 bases, with 20 bases lying between them.

V gene TRBV12-1 combines with J gene TRBJ2-3; TRBD2, the table's D call, lacks a check against the DNA. TRBV12-1 is a pseudogene. This CDR3 contains 15 residues. Written as DNA, the CDR3 is TGTGCCAGCAGCGGACTAAAGACTAGCACAGATACGCAGTATTTT. Translated: CASSGLKTSTDTQYF.

The genes are TRBV12-2 and TRBJ2-2; the table's D call, TRBD2, has no DNA check behind it. TRBV12-2 is classified as a pseudogene. This CDR3 spans 16 amino acids. Here the CDR3 DNA reads TGTGCAAGTCGCTTAAGGGGGGGCCGTGAGACCGGGGAGCTGTTTTTT. Protein sequence: CASRLRGGRETGELFF.

This clone was detected once. The J gene is TRBJ2-3, the V gene TRBV9; tentatively, D is TRBD2 (5 bases). The CDR3 is 12 residues long. Per germline, CDR1 SGDLS and CDR2 YYNGEE. V was shortened by 2 bases and J by 4 bases, with 5 bases between the two germline ends. CDR3 sequence: CASSVDSDTQYF. In DNA form, the CDR3 reads TGTGCCAGCAGCGTGGACTCAGATACGCAGTATTTT.

The V call is TRBV19, the J call TRBJ1-5; 9 bases match TRBD1. Germline lookup yields CDR1 LNHDA and CDR2 SQIVND (reference sequence). V lost 6 bases to trimming and J lost 2 bases; unmatched junction nucleotides: 14. The CDR3 is 18 amino acids. CDR3 sequence reads: CASSSPGQGLMGNQPQHF. The CDR3 nucleotides read TGTGCCAGTAGCTCCCCGGGACAGGGTTTGATGGGCAATCAGCCCCAGCATTTT.

The chain has TRBV7-2 and TRBJ1-2; 9 bases are shared with TRBD1. The CDR3 has 15 amino acids. Germline-derived CDR1 and CDR2 are SGHTA and FQGNSA. The junction had 8 bases not matched to a gene; V was cut back by 3 bases and J by 6 bases. CDR3 sequence reads: CASSLGQGGVHGYTF. CDR3 DNA sequence: TGTGCCAGCAGCTTGGGACAGGGAGGCGTCCATGGCTACACCTTC.

The chain employs TRBV5-1 and TRBJ2-1, with 11 bases matching TRBD1. The CDR3 runs 15 residues. Germline CDR1 reads SGHRS; CDR2 reads YFSETQ. J lost 10 bases, V lost 0 bases, and 6 bases had no gene match. The CDR3 protein is CASSLGGQGDWEQFF. The DNA for the CDR3 is TGCGCCAGCAGCTTGGGGGGACAGGGGGATTGGGAGCAGTTCTTC.

V and J are TRBV6-2 or TRBV6-3 and TRBJ1-1; D remains ambiguous. The CDR3 is 18 residues long. Germline V gene data show CDR1 as MNHEY and CDR2 as SVGEGT. The V end lost 0 bases, the J end lost 0 bases, and 17 bases lay between the germline ends. The CDR3 DNA is TGTGCCAGCAGTTACTCGAGGTGGGTCGGGAGTTTGAACACTGAAGCTTTCTTT. Its protein is CASSYSRWVGSLNTEAFF.

This chain joins TRBV19 and TRBJ1-5; possible D gene TRBD1, 6 bases. The CDR3 is made up of 16 amino acids. Germline V gives CDR1 LNHDA, CDR2 SQIVND (reference sequence). The V end lost 3 bases, the J end lost 5 bases, and 17 bases lay between the germline ends. Written as DNA, the CDR3 is TGTGCCAGTAGTATGAGGGGGACATTCTACGATCAGCCCCAGCATTTT. Its protein product is CASSMRGTFYDQPQHF.

The chain is built from TRBV30 and TRBJ1-6, with a possible D match to TRBD1 (5 bases). Trimming took off 0 bases at V and 10 bases at J, with 10 bases between the two ends. CDR3 length: 13 amino acids. Germline V gene data show CDR1 as GTSNPN and CDR2 as SVGIG (reference sequence). This chain's CDR3 is CAWSVQDMSPLHF. CDR3 coding DNA: TGTGCCTGGAGTGTACAGGACATGTCACCCCTCCACTTT.

J is TRBJ1-2 and V is TRBV10-3; 7 bases map to TRBD1. Trimming at V came to 6 bases and at J to 8 bases, leaving 6 bases not matched to a gene. Germline V CDR1 and CDR2: ENHRY, SYGVKD. This CDR3 has 12 residues. The CDR3 sequence: CAIRAGGIGYTF. The CDR3 DNA is TGTGCCATCAGAGCAGGGGGGATAGGCTACACCTTC.

The gene calls are TRBV3-1 (or the pseudogene TRBV3-2) and TRBJ2-5, with D hard to call. The V end was cut by 1 base, the J end by 6 bases, with 15 bases between. The CDR3 spans 15 residues. CDR1 is LGHDT, CDR2 YNNKEL, per germline (reference sequence). CDR3 in amino acids: CASSQGGSVIQTQYF. CDR3 coding DNA: TGTGCCAGCAGCCAAGGAGGCTCGGTCATACAGACCCAGTACTTC.

The V and J genes are TRBV6-6 and TRBJ1-2; TRBD1 might be the D (6 bases). CDR3 size: 13 residues. Germline values: CDR1 MNHNY, CDR2 SVGAGI (reference sequence). V was trimmed by 2 bases and J by 8 bases, leaving 12 bases between them. Here the CDR3 reads CASSYDRGGGYTF. CDR3 nucleotide sequence: TGTGCCAGCAGTTACGATCGGGGGGGCGGCTACACCTTC.

The V and J genes are TRBV20-1 and TRBJ2-3; 11 nucleotides line up with TRBD2. V gave up 3 bases and J gave up 0 bases; unmatched junction bases: 2. Germline V gives CDR1 DFQATT, CDR2 SNEGSKA (reference sequence). The CDR3 has 15 residues. The chain's CDR3 is CSASSSGGSTDTQYF. CDR3 bases: TGCAGTGCTAGTTCTAGCGGGGGGAGCACAGATACGCAGTATTTT.

The V and J genes are TRBV2 and TRBJ1-6; possible D gene TRBD1, 5 bases. Germline V gene sequence: CDR1 SNHLY, CDR2 FYNNEI. The V and J ends lost 4 bases and 3 bases respectively, with 13 bases between them. The CDR3 length is 16 residues. The CDR3 DNA reads TGTGCCAGCAGTGGGATAGGGGCTAACTATAATTCACCCCTCCACTTT. It encodes CASSGIGANYNSPLHF.

This clone came up a few times. The chain employs TRBV6-1 and TRBJ1-4; 8 bases are a match to TRBD1. The germline CDR1 and CDR2 sequences are MNHNS and SASEGT. V gave up 4 bases and J gave up 4 bases; unmatched junction bases: 8. This CDR3 has 16 residues. In DNA form, the CDR3 reads TGTGCCAGCAGTGCCACCGGGACAGGTTATAATGAAAAACTGTTTTTT. This sequence encodes CASSATGTGYNEKLFF.

The chain carries TRBV3-1 (or the pseudogene TRBV3-2) and TRBJ1-4; TRBD1 aligns across 7 bases. V lost 1 base, J lost 4 bases, and 12 bases stayed unmatched. CDR3 length equals 18 residues. Germline CDR1 and CDR2: LGHDT and YNNKEL (reference sequence). CDR3 DNA: TGTGCCAGCAGCCAAGCGTGGCAGGGGCCAGGGGGTAATGAAAAACTGTTTTTT. Its protein is CASSQAWQGPGGNEKLFF.

This sequence joins TRBV7-8 and TRBJ1-5, with D perhaps TRBD1 (5 bases). V lost 7 bases to trimming and J lost 11 bases, with 18 bases between them. Germline-derived CDR1 and CDR2 are SGHVS and FQNEAQ. This CDR3 is 13 amino acids long. In DNA form, the CDR3 reads TGTGCCAGCACCCCCGAAGCGGGACTGGCCCAGCATTTT. Translation: CASTPEAGLAQHF.

The chain's CDR3 is CASIPTGLSYNSPLHF. The CDR3 DNA reads TGTGCCAGCATCCCGACAGGGTTGTCCTATAATTCACCCCTCCACTTT. The V call is TRBV6-4, the J call TRBJ1-6, with TRBD1 matching 7 bases. The junction had 7 bases not matched to a gene; V was cut back by 7 bases and J by 1 base. The CDR3 has 16 amino acids. The germline V gene encodes CDR1 MRHNA and CDR2 SNTAGT.

This rearrangement joins TRBV5-6 to TRBJ1-1; perhaps TRBD1 as D (5 bases). The V gene's germline CDR1 is SGHDT and CDR2 YYEEEE. V was trimmed by 0 bases and J by 4 bases, leaving 10 bases between them. The CDR3 is 14 amino acids. The CDR3 DNA is TGTGCCAGCAGCTTGGTCGGGGGGTCCACTGAAGCTTTCTTT. It specifies CASSLVGGSTEAFF.

V usage is TRBV4-2 and J usage is TRBJ2-1; 7 bases are a match to TRBD1. CDR3 length equals 16 residues. Trimming at V came to 1 base and at J to 4 bases, leaving 7 bases not matched to a gene. Looked up from germline, CDR1 is LGHNA and CDR2 is YNFKEQ. DNA for the CDR3: TGTGCCAGCAGCCAAGGGGCGGACAGGTTATACAATGAGCAGTTCTTC. The encoded protein is CASSQGADRLYNEQFF.

This chain joins TRBV6-6 and TRBJ1-1; D is ambiguous. The CDR3 covers 14 residues. The V end lost 4 bases, the J end lost 1 base, and 10 bases lay between the germline ends. From germline, CDR1 is MNHNY and CDR2 SVGAGI (reference sequence). The chain's CDR3 is CASSSNSWNTEAFF. In DNA, the CDR3 is TGTGCCAGCAGTTCCAACTCATGGAACACTGAAGCTTTCTTT.

This clone was seen once. This chain links TRBV6-2 or TRBV6-3 with TRBJ1-1, with 10 bases aligning to TRBD1. Trimming took 5 bases from V and 4 from J; bases not matched to a gene: 4. The CDR3 sequence is 14 residues long. Per germline, CDR1 MNHEY and CDR2 SVGEGT. This chain's CDR3 is CASSKGQGTTEAFF. CDR3 bases: TGTGCCAGCAGTAAGGGACAGGGGACCACTGAAGCTTTCTTT.

V usage is TRBV10-1 and J usage is TRBJ2-1, with TRBD2 as a possible D gene (6 bases). The ends were cut back, 6 bases at V and 0 bases at J, with 21 bases in the middle. The CDR3 sequence is 18 residues long. Germline V gene data show CDR1 as WNHNN and CDR2 as SYGVQD (reference sequence). For the CDR3, the DNA is TGCGCCAGCAGGCCTGACCCCGGGACTCCGAGCTCCTACAATGAGCAGTTCTTC. Translated: CASRPDPGTPSSYNEQFF.

The V gene is TRBV4-1, the J gene TRBJ1-1; 7 bases align to TRBD1. Trimming removed 2 bases from V and 1 base from J; junction bases left unmatched: 10. The length of the CDR3 is 17 residues. CDR1 and CDR2 from the germline V gene are MGHRA and YSYEKL. CDR3 coding DNA: TGCGCCAGCAGCCAACAACACACAGGGGACCCGAACACTGAAGCTTTCTTT. Translated: CASSQQHTGDPNTEAFF.

This clone has just one count. The gene calls are TRBV19 and TRBJ1-1; no reliable D call. CDR1 is LNHDA and CDR2 is SQIVND in the germline V gene (reference sequence). V was pared by 5 bases and J by 3 bases, with 13 bases between. The CDR3 consists of 14 residues. The CDR3 DNA reads as TGTGCCAGTAGTGGCGGAATCGGCTACACTGAAGCTTTCTTT. Translating it yields CASSGGIGYTEAFF. Together with reference TRBV19 and TRBJ1-1, the CDR3 gives the full variable domain: DGGITQSPKYLFRKEGQNVTLSCEQNLNHDAMYWYRQDPGQGLRLIYYSQIVNDFQKGDIAEGYSVSREKKESFPLTVTSAQKNPTAFYLCASSGGIGYTEAFFGQGTRLTVV.

This clone was seen once. This chain links TRBV4-3 with TRBJ1-6; no firm D call. Germline CDR1 reads LGHNA; CDR2 reads YSLEER. The CDR3 runs to 15 residues. Trimming cost V 0 bases and J 8 bases, with 11 bases left between them. The CDR3 is CASSQDSGWDSPLHF. DNA for the CDR3: TGCGCCAGCAGCCAAGACTCGGGGTGGGATTCACCCCTCCACTTT.